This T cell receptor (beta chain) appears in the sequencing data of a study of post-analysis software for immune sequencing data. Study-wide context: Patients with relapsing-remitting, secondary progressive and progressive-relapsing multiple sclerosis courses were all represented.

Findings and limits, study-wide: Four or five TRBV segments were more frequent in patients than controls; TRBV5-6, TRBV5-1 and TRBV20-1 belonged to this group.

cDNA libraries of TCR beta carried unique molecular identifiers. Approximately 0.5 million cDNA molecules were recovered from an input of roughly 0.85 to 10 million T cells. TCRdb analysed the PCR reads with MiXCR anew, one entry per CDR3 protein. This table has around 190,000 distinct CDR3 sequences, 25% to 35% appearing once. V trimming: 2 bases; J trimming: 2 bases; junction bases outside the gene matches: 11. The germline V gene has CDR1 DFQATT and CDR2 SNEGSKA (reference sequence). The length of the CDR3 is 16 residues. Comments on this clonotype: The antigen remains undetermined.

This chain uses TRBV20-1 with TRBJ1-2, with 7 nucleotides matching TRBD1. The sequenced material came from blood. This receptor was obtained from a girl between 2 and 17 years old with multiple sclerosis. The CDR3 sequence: CSARRTGGTQNYGYTF. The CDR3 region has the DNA TGCAGTGCTAGAAGGACAGGCGGGACCCAGAACTATGGCTACACCTTC.